The T cell receptor beta chain described here comes from a study of blood T cells in healthy people across ages. Findings and caveats of the study: Estimates based on one million T cells were treated as lower bounds.

CDR3 length: 15 amino acids. Germline lookup yields CDR1 SGHRS and CDR2 YFSETQ. V lost 4 bases to trimming and J lost 1 base, with 13 bases between them. A second PCR, run for roughly 6 to 11 cycles, used a sample-barcoded 5' primer plus a J-beta primer mix. TCRdb processed the 5' RACE reads anew with MiXCR; each CDR3 protein has one entry. The sample gives 700,000 or so distinct CDR3 sequences, 35% to 50% of which show up once; around 30% is in the top ten. About this clonotype: The antigen is undetermined.

The specimen was blood. The chain recombines TRBV5-1 with TRBJ2-3; possible D gene TRBD1, 7 bases. This clonotype originated in a man older than 75 in good health. The CDR3 bases are TGCGCCAGCAGCCCGTTCAGGGGGGGCACAGATACGCAGTATTTT. This encodes CASSPFRGGTDTQYF.